Listed below are T cell receptor beta chains from one sample, sequenced in a study of blood T cell repertoires in COVID-19. Using immunoSEQ multiplex PCR, the repertoire was profiled, and TCRdb retains in-frame clones only, with some absent. The sample holds about 260,000 clones, 85% to 90% seen once. The sample was PBMCs or T cells enriched from blood (not recorded which). The source of these receptors is a woman in her thirties with acute COVID-19. The CDR3 runs from the conserved cysteine through the conserved F or W. D genes are given only for firm matches. The size entry is marked missing in some rows and otherwise reads once, few, many or a size class.

clone_size: .; v_call: TRBV9; cdr3_length: 16; j_call: TRBJ1-3; d_call: .; cdr3_nt: TGTGCCAGCAGCGTAGGCCCCGGGAGCTCTGGAAACACCATATATTTT; cdr3_aa: CASSVGPGSSGNTIYF
clone_size: .; v_call: TRBV5-4; cdr3_length: 14; j_call: TRBJ2-1; d_call: .; cdr3_nt: TGTGCCAGCAGCTTTAGGGGGGGGAGGAATGAGCAGTTCTTC; cdr3_aa: CASSFRGGRNEQFF
clone_size: .; v_call: TRBV5-6; cdr3_length: 14; j_call: TRBJ2-7; d_call: TRBD2; cdr3_nt: TGTGCCAGCAGCTTGGGACTAGCGGGAGCCGAGCAGTACTTC; cdr3_aa: CASSLGLAGAEQYF
clone_size: .; v_call: TRBV7-2; cdr3_length: 14; j_call: TRBJ1-1; d_call: TRBD1; cdr3_nt: TGTGCCAGCAGCCTAACAGGGGGCGACACTGAAGCTTTCTTT; cdr3_aa: CASSLTGGDTEAFF
clone_size: .; v_call: TRBV7-3; cdr3_length: 14; j_call: TRBJ2-7; d_call: .; cdr3_nt: TGTGCCAGCAGCCAGGCCCCGAGCTCCTACGAGCAGTACTTC; cdr3_aa: CASSQAPSSYEQYF
clone_size: once; v_call: TRBV19; cdr3_length: 16; j_call: TRBJ2-3; d_call: TRBD2; cdr3_nt: TGTGCCAGTAGCACGCTACTAGCGGGAGTGACAGATACGCAGTATTTT; cdr3_aa: CASSTLLAGVTDTQYF
clone_size: .; v_call: TRBV15; cdr3_length: 15; j_call: TRBJ1-4; d_call: .; cdr3_nt: TGTGCCACCAGCAGAGTAAGACAGTCTAATGAAAAACTGTTTTTT; cdr3_aa: CATSRVRQSNEKLFF
clone_size: .; v_call: TRBV21-1; cdr3_length: 12; j_call: TRBJ1-2; d_call: .; cdr3_nt: TGTGCCAGCACCAAAGGGGGGGATGGCTACACCTTC; cdr3_aa: CASTKGGDGYTF
clone_size: .; v_call: TRBV7-3; cdr3_length: 15; j_call: TRBJ2-7; d_call: .; cdr3_nt: TGTGCCAGCAGCTTAAGCAGTTCCCCGGGAGACGAGCAGTACTTC; cdr3_aa: CASSLSSSPGDEQYF
clone_size: .; v_call: TRBV15; cdr3_length: 13; j_call: TRBJ1-4; d_call: .; cdr3_nt: TGTGCCACCAGCAGAGAAGGGAGCGAAAAACTGTTTTTT; cdr3_aa: CATSREGSEKLFF
clone_size: .; v_call: TRBV5-1; cdr3_length: 16; j_call: TRBJ2-7; d_call: TRBD2; cdr3_nt: TGCGCCAGCAGCTCCAGAGGGGAGGGCTGGGACTACGAGCAGTACTTC; cdr3_aa: CASSSRGEGWDYEQYF
clone_size: .; v_call: TRBV15; cdr3_length: 14; j_call: TRBJ1-2; d_call: TRBD1; cdr3_nt: TGTGCCACCAGCAGAGGGGACAGGGGTTATGGCTACACCTTC; cdr3_aa: CATSRGDRGYGYTF
clone_size: .; v_call: TRBV15; cdr3_length: 15; j_call: TRBJ1-2; d_call: .; cdr3_nt: TGTGCCACCAGCAGAGACCCAGGCACCCCCTATGGCTACACCTTC; cdr3_aa: CATSRDPGTPYGYTF
clone_size: once; v_call: TRBV12-3/TRBV12-4; cdr3_length: 13; j_call: TRBJ1-2; d_call: TRBD1; cdr3_nt: TGTGCCAGCAGCCCCGGACAGGGGTATGGCTACACCTTC; cdr3_aa: CASSPGQGYGYTF
clone_size: .; v_call: TRBV18; cdr3_length: 16; j_call: TRBJ2-7; d_call: TRBD2; cdr3_nt: TGTGCCAGCTCACCACCGAGCGCGGGAGGGCCGGGGGAGCAGTACTTC; cdr3_aa: CASSPPSAGGPGEQYF
clone_size: .; v_call: TRBV4-1; cdr3_length: 19; j_call: TRBJ2-5; d_call: .; cdr3_nt: TGCGCCAGCAGCCAAAACTCCTACTACTCCAACGAGAGCCAAGAGACCCAGTACTTC; cdr3_aa: CASSQNSYYSNESQETQYF
clone_size: .; v_call: TRBV2; cdr3_length: 14; j_call: TRBJ1-1; d_call: TRBD1; cdr3_nt: TGTGCCAGCACCGGACAGGGGTCTTGGACTGAAGCTTTCTTT; cdr3_aa: CASTGQGSWTEAFF
clone_size: .; v_call: TRBV19; cdr3_length: 15; j_call: TRBJ2-7; d_call: .; cdr3_nt: TGTGCCAGTAGTATAAAGTCGGGGAAGGCCTACGAGCAGTACTTC; cdr3_aa: CASSIKSGKAYEQYF
clone_size: .; v_call: TRBV28; cdr3_length: 17; j_call: TRBJ2-7; d_call: TRBD2; cdr3_nt: TGTGCCAGCCTCGGACTAGCGGGAGATAAAAACGGCGACGAGCAGTACTTC; cdr3_aa: CASLGLAGDKNGDEQYF
clone_size: .; v_call: TRBV7-9; cdr3_length: 11; j_call: TRBJ2-1; d_call: .; cdr3_nt: TGTGCCAGCAGCTTAGGGAGTGAGCAGTTCTTC; cdr3_aa: CASSLGSEQFF
clone_size: once; v_call: TRBV28; cdr3_length: 17; j_call: TRBJ2-1; d_call: TRBD1; cdr3_nt: TGTGCCAGCAGTTTAAGGGGGTGGGACAGGGGAGGCAATGAGCAGTTCTTC; cdr3_aa: CASSLRGWDRGGNEQFF
clone_size: .; v_call: TRBV3-1/TRBV3-2; cdr3_length: 17; j_call: TRBJ2-2; d_call: TRBD2; cdr3_nt: TGTGCCAGCAGCCCCAGGTTGCGGGAGTGGCACACCGGGGAGCTGTTTTTT; cdr3_aa: CASSPRLREWHTGELFF
clone_size: .; v_call: TRBV10-1; cdr3_length: 16; j_call: TRBJ2-3; d_call: .; cdr3_nt: TGCGCCAGCAGTGAGTCGGCAGGGTCTAGCACAGATACGCAGTATTTT; cdr3_aa: CASSESAGSSTDTQYF
clone_size: .; v_call: TRBV28; cdr3_length: 16; j_call: TRBJ2-7; d_call: .; cdr3_nt: TGTGCCAGCAGTTCGCCGGGAGACAGGGCCCCCTACGAGCAGTACTTC; cdr3_aa: CASSSPGDRAPYEQYF
clone_size: .; v_call: TRBV28; cdr3_length: 14; j_call: TRBJ1-6; d_call: .; cdr3_nt: TGTGCCAGCAGTTCCCCGGGATCAAATTCACCCCTCCACTTT; cdr3_aa: CASSSPGSNSPLHF
clone_size: .; v_call: TRBV5-1; cdr3_length: 15; j_call: TRBJ2-2; d_call: .; cdr3_nt: TGCGCCAGCACCCCAGGGGCAGCTAACACCGGGGAGCTGTTTTTT; cdr3_aa: CASTPGAANTGELFF
clone_size: .; v_call: TRBV5-8; cdr3_length: 16; j_call: TRBJ1-4; d_call: TRBD1; cdr3_nt: TGTGCCAGCAGCTTTCGGAAGGGGGCACTTCCCGCAAAACTGTTTTTT; cdr3_aa: CASSFRKGALPAKLFF
clone_size: .; v_call: TRBV11-1; cdr3_length: 15; j_call: TRBJ2-1; d_call: TRBD1; cdr3_nt: TGTGCCAGCAGCTCCCCCGGGACAGGCAACAATGAGCAGTTCTTC; cdr3_aa: CASSSPGTGNNEQFF
clone_size: .; v_call: TRBV10-1; cdr3_length: 12; j_call: TRBJ2-1; d_call: .; cdr3_nt: TGCGCCAGCAGTGAGAAACAAGTTGAGCAGTTCTTC; cdr3_aa: CASSEKQVEQFF
clone_size: .; v_call: TRBV18; cdr3_length: 13; j_call: TRBJ2-1; d_call: .; cdr3_nt: TGTGCCAGCTCATTAACAGGGGAGGATGAGCAGTTCTTC; cdr3_aa: CASSLTGEDEQFF
clone_size: .; v_call: TRBV7-9; cdr3_length: 14; j_call: TRBJ2-5; d_call: .; cdr3_nt: TGTGCCAGCAGCAGCGGACGGGGCCAAGAGACCCAGTACTTC; cdr3_aa: CASSSGRGQETQYF
clone_size: .; v_call: TRBV5-1; cdr3_length: 14; j_call: TRBJ2-1; d_call: .; cdr3_nt: TGCGCCAGCAGCTTGGCTAGCACGATAAATGAGCAGTTCTTC; cdr3_aa: CASSLASTINEQFF
clone_size: .; v_call: TRBV27; cdr3_length: 12; j_call: TRBJ2-1; d_call: TRBD2; cdr3_nt: TGTGCCACCAGACTAGCGGCGAATGAGCAGTTCTTC; cdr3_aa: CATRLAANEQFF
clone_size: .; v_call: TRBV19; cdr3_length: 14; j_call: TRBJ2-7; d_call: .; cdr3_nt: TGTGCCAGTAGTATCCAACGGGGGAACTACGAGCAGTACTTC; cdr3_aa: CASSIQRGNYEQYF
clone_size: .; v_call: TRBV25-1; cdr3_length: 17; j_call: TRBJ2-6; d_call: TRBD1; cdr3_nt: TGTGCCAGCAGTGACCCGGGACAGTTCTCTGGGGCCAACGTCCTGACTTTC; cdr3_aa: CASSDPGQFSGANVLTF
clone_size: .; v_call: TRBV24-1; cdr3_length: 13; j_call: TRBJ1-4; d_call: TRBD1; cdr3_nt: TGTGCCACCCAGGGGGAAGGCGAAGGAAAACTGTTTTTT; cdr3_aa: CATQGEGEGKLFF
clone_size: .; v_call: TRBV27; cdr3_length: 17; j_call: TRBJ2-4; d_call: TRBD1; cdr3_nt: TGTGCCAGCAGGAGTTTGGGCAGGGGGCTGACCAAAAACATTCAGTACTTC; cdr3_aa: CASRSLGRGLTKNIQYF
clone_size: .; v_call: TRBV28; cdr3_length: 11; j_call: TRBJ2-3; d_call: .; cdr3_nt: TGTGCCAGCAGCCCGCGGGATACGCAGTATTTT; cdr3_aa: CASSPRDTQYF
clone_size: few; v_call: TRBV6-4; cdr3_length: 16; j_call: TRBJ2-1; d_call: TRBD2; cdr3_nt: TGTGCCAGCAGTGACTCCGGGACTAGCTCCTACAATGAGCAGTTCTTC; cdr3_aa: CASSDSGTSSYNEQFF
clone_size: .; v_call: TRBV15; cdr3_length: 17; j_call: TRBJ2-5; d_call: TRBD2; cdr3_nt: TGTGCCACCAGCAGAAGAGGAACTAGCGGGGGGGAAGAGACCCAGTACTTC; cdr3_aa: CATSRRGTSGGEETQYF
clone_size: .; v_call: TRBV29-1; cdr3_length: 14; j_call: TRBJ1-1; d_call: TRBD1; cdr3_nt: TGCAGCGTTGAAGTGGGACAGGGGGCGGTTCTGGCTTTCTTT; cdr3_aa: CSVEVGQGAVLAFF
clone_size: .; v_call: TRBV30; cdr3_length: 13; j_call: TRBJ2-7; d_call: .; cdr3_nt: TGTGCCTGGAGGGACATCAGCTCCTACGAGCAGTACTTC; cdr3_aa: CAWRDISSYEQYF
clone_size: .; v_call: TRBV6-6; cdr3_length: 15; j_call: TRBJ1-5; d_call: .; cdr3_nt: TGTGCCAGCAGTTACCAAACGGACGGGGATCAGCCCCAGCATTTT; cdr3_aa: CASSYQTDGDQPQHF
clone_size: .; v_call: TRBV11-3; cdr3_length: 15; j_call: TRBJ2-1; d_call: .; cdr3_nt: TGTGCCAGCAGCTTGGGTCAGGGGCGCTACAATGAGCAGTTCTTC; cdr3_aa: CASSLGQGRYNEQFF
clone_size: once; v_call: TRBV19; cdr3_length: 13; j_call: TRBJ2-7; d_call: .; cdr3_nt: TGTGCCAGTAGTATTACAGACTCCTACGAGCAGTACTTC; cdr3_aa: CASSITDSYEQYF
clone_size: .; v_call: TRBV6-5; cdr3_length: 13; j_call: TRBJ1-5; d_call: .; cdr3_nt: TGTGCCAGCAGCAAAACAGGGAATCAGCCCCAGCATTTT; cdr3_aa: CASSKTGNQPQHF
clone_size: .; v_call: TRBV11-2; cdr3_length: 14; j_call: TRBJ2-7; d_call: TRBD2; cdr3_nt: TGTGCCAGCAGCCGACTAGCGGGAGCTCGTGAGCAGTACTTC; cdr3_aa: CASSRLAGAREQYF
clone_size: .; v_call: TRBV27; cdr3_length: 15; j_call: TRBJ1-1; d_call: TRBD1; cdr3_nt: TGTGCCAGCAGTATCTACAGGGGAACGAACACTGAAGCTTTCTTT; cdr3_aa: CASSIYRGTNTEAFF
clone_size: .; v_call: TRBV19; cdr3_length: 16; j_call: TRBJ2-6; d_call: .; cdr3_nt: TGTGCCAGTAGTACCCCAGGTGCCTCTGGGGCCAACGTCCTGACTTTC; cdr3_aa: CASSTPGASGANVLTF
clone_size: few; v_call: TRBV9; cdr3_length: 15; j_call: TRBJ1-1; d_call: TRBD1; cdr3_nt: TGTGCCAGCAGCGGGCGGGACAGTACCCCCACTGAAGCTTTCTTT; cdr3_aa: CASSGRDSTPTEAFF
clone_size: .; v_call: TRBV5-1; cdr3_length: 14; j_call: TRBJ2-3; d_call: .; cdr3_nt: TGCGCCAGCAGCTTGGGTCGGGAGATAGATACGCAGTATTTT; cdr3_aa: CASSLGREIDTQYF
clone_size: .; v_call: TRBV7-9; cdr3_length: 12; j_call: TRBJ2-7; d_call: .; cdr3_nt: TGTGCCAGCAGCTCCCGGACAGCCTCATTAGGCTTC; cdr3_aa: CASSSRTASLGF
clone_size: .; v_call: TRBV27; cdr3_length: 17; j_call: TRBJ2-1; d_call: .; cdr3_nt: TGTGCCAGCAGTTTATCCCCCGTCACAAGCTCCTACAATGAGCAGTTCTTC; cdr3_aa: CASSLSPVTSSYNEQFF
clone_size: .; v_call: TRBV4-3; cdr3_length: 15; j_call: TRBJ2-2; d_call: TRBD1; cdr3_nt: TGCGCCAGCAGCCCCCGGGACAGCGACGTAGGGGAGCTGTTTTTT; cdr3_aa: CASSPRDSDVGELFF
clone_size: .; v_call: TRBV5-8; cdr3_length: 15; j_call: TRBJ2-2; d_call: TRBD1; cdr3_nt: TGTGCCAGCAGCCCCGGGACAGTGAACACCGGGGAGCTGTTTTTT; cdr3_aa: CASSPGTVNTGELFF
clone_size: few; v_call: TRBV7-6; cdr3_length: 16; j_call: TRBJ1-3; d_call: .; cdr3_nt: TGTGCCAGCAGCCTCAGGGCCTCAGGATCTGGAAACACCATATATTTT; cdr3_aa: CASSLRASGSGNTIYF
clone_size: .; v_call: TRBV10-1; cdr3_length: 13; j_call: TRBJ2-5; d_call: .; cdr3_nt: TGCGCCAGCAGTGAGGATAGTGGAGAGACCCAGTACTTC; cdr3_aa: CASSEDSGETQYF
clone_size: .; v_call: TRBV19; cdr3_length: 14; j_call: TRBJ1-6; d_call: .; cdr3_nt: TGTGCCAGTGGATGGGAGGGGTCAGGATCACCCCTCCACTTT; cdr3_aa: CASGWEGSGSPLHF
clone_size: .; v_call: TRBV28; cdr3_length: 17; j_call: TRBJ1-1; d_call: TRBD1; cdr3_nt: TGTGCCAGCAGTTTATCGGTCGGACAGGGAATGAACACTGAAGCTTTCTTT; cdr3_aa: CASSLSVGQGMNTEAFF